The rows below give T cell receptor beta chains drawn from one sample of a study of CD8 T cells in Susac syndrome. TCRdb analysed the immunoSEQ multiplex PCR reads with MiXCR anew, one entry per CDR3 protein. This sample has about 240,000 distinct CDR3 sequences, with approximately 95% found just once. The sample was CD4+ T cells from PBMCs. Receptor source: a human donor with Susac syndrome. Both conserved end residues are trimmed from each CDR3. The order of the fields is J gene, V gene, CDR3 protein.

TRBJ2-1 TRBV25-1 ASSLGLEQF
TRBJ1-1 TRBV2 ASSGDRVAF
TRBJ2-4 TRBV6-2/TRBV6-3 ASSRGRENIQY
TRBJ2-7 TRBV3-1 ASSQTEGSFSYEQY
TRBJ2-1 TRBV5-4 ASSLFGGIGYNEQF
TRBJ2-5 TRBV3-1 ASSQRADGGETQY
TRBJ1-2 TRBV12-3/TRBV12-4 ASGSRQGLGYT
TRBJ2-7 TRBV19 ASSRTGSYEQY
TRBJ1-4 TRBV7-9 ASSLIQQEKLF
TRBJ2-5 TRBV6-5 ASGERAPRATQY
TRBJ2-2 TRBV29-1 SVEDIPKSGELF
TRBJ2-2 TRBV4-2 ASSQEGTGLGAGELF
TRBJ1-1 TRBV29-1 SVPRGSNMNTEAF
TRBJ2-7 TRBV11-2 ASSLDFPRWNRSSYEQY
TRBJ2-7 TRBV11-2 ASSQAGLASYEQY
TRBJ2-7 TRBV5-4 ASSLREHYEQY
TRBJ1-1 TRBV6-5 ASSSSGGAF
TRBJ2-5 TRBV7-7 ASSLAEGQGQETQY
TRBJ2-1 TRBV5-6 ASSLRTSGPYNEQF
TRBJ2-5 TRBV5-1 ASSTSVQETQY
TRBJ2-7 TRBV20-1 SAKGQGTYEQY
TRBJ1-3 TRBV15 ATSRDGRDTIY